A single sample is the source of the 17 T cell receptor beta chains below, sequenced in a study of shared clonotypes between healthy human individuals. The table came from immunoSEQ multiplex PCR; TCRdb's copy has only in-frame clones and leaves some out. Of 1.5 million to 2.5 million clones listed, roughly 95% are singletons. CD45RO-negative, CCR7-positively selected cells formed the naive CD8 fraction, excluding terminally differentiated effector memory CD45RA+ cells. The sequenced material came from naive CD8+ T cells sorted from blood. Source of these receptors: a man younger than 35 in good health.

This clone was seen only once. Other DNA sequences in the same sample also yield this CDR3. The chain employs TRBV6-5 and TRBJ2-7, with TRBD1 identical over 9 bases. V lost 2 bases, J lost 4 bases, and 3 bases stayed unmatched. The germline CDR1 and CDR2 sequences are MNHEY and SVGAGI. CDR3 length: 14 amino acids. The chain's CDR3 is CASSYQDRGYEQYF. The CDR3 bases are TGTGCCAGCAGTTACCAGGACAGGGGTTACGAGCAGTACTTC.

This clone was seen once. J is TRBJ1-2 and V is TRBV4-1; the D gene is possibly TRBD1 (6 bases). The CDR3 contains 15 residues. V dropped 5 bases and J dropped 6 bases, with 19 bases sitting between them. Germline lookup yields CDR1 MGHRA and CDR2 YSYEKL. The CDR3 DNA follows: TGCGCCAGCAGCAGCCCCCAACAGGGAGGCGATGGCTACACCTTC. The encoded protein is CASSSPQQGGDGYTF.

In regard to this clone: Distinct nucleotide sequences in the sample also encode this CDR3. This sequence joins TRBV5-1 and TRBJ2-7; D is unresolved. The CDR3 consists of 13 residues. CDR1 SGHRS and CDR2 YFSETQ come from the germline V gene. Trimming took 2 bases from V and 1 from J, leaving 7 bases between them. The CDR3, as DNA: TGCGCCAGCAGCTTACAATTATCCTACGAGCAGTACTTC. Its translation: CASSLQLSYEQYF.

The genes are TRBV7-9 and TRBJ2-1; D unresolved. Trimming took off 5 bases at V and 7 bases at J, with 15 bases between the two ends. This CDR3 spans 14 amino acids. Looked up from germline, CDR1 is SEHNR and CDR2 is FQNEAQ (reference sequence). CDR3 in amino acids: CASSLPLRVNEQFF. DNA for the CDR3: TGTGCCAGCAGCCTACCCCTGCGAGTAAATGAGCAGTTCTTC.

J is TRBJ2-1 and V is TRBV4-1; the D is unclear. CDR3 length: 13 amino acids. V was shortened by 4 bases and J by 8 bases, with 12 bases between the two germline ends. Per the germline V gene, CDR1 is MGHRA and CDR2 is YSYEKL. CDR3 in DNA: TGCGCCAGCAGCCTCGAGTTTCCCGATGAGCAGTTCTTC. This gives the protein CASSLEFPDEQFF.

V is TRBV29-1 and J is TRBJ1-1, with 9 bases fitting TRBD1. Germline CDR1 is SQVTM and CDR2 is ANQGSEA. The CDR3 totals 14 residues. J gave up 6 bases and V 3 bases, and 8 bases lay outside the gene matches. In DNA, the CDR3 is TGCAGCGTTGACTCCGGGACAGGGATCGCTGAAGCTTTCTTT. Translating gives CSVDSGTGIAEAFF.

This rearrangement joins TRBV7-9 to TRBJ2-7; 11 bases fit TRBD2. Germline CDR1 reads SEHNR; CDR2 reads FQNEAQ (reference sequence). Trimming removed 4 bases from V and 2 bases from J; junction bases left unmatched: 4. This CDR3 spans 15 amino acids. Written as DNA, the CDR3 is TGTGCCAGCAGCTCCGGGACTAGCGGTCCCTACGAGCAGTACTTC. It codes for CASSSGTSGPYEQYF.

Worth noting for this clone: Other DNA sequences in the sample encode the same CDR3. The rearrangement links TRBV28 to TRBJ2-1; D possibly corresponds to TRBD1 (5 bases). This CDR3 is built from 13 residues. Trimming took off 4 bases at V and 5 bases at J, with 9 bases between the two ends. From germline, CDR1 is MDHEN and CDR2 SYDVKM. CDR3 sequence: CASSSDRNNEQFF. The CDR3 coding sequence is TGTGCCAGCAGTTCAGACAGAAACAATGAGCAGTTCTTC.

This chain links TRBV6-4 with TRBJ2-7; 12 bases are a match to TRBD1. Germline-derived CDR1 and CDR2 are MRHNA and SNTAGT. The CDR3 covers 18 residues. V lost 7 bases, J lost 5 bases, and 18 bases stayed unmatched. The CDR3 DNA reads TGTGCCAGCAACCTAATCACGGAAGGGGGACAGGGGGCCAACGAGCAGTACTTC. Translation gives CASNLITEGGQGANEQYF.

With regard to this clone: Other DNA sequences within the sample encode an identical CDR3. For the CDR3, the DNA is TGCGCCAGCAGCTTGGGACAGGGTCGAGAGACCCAGTACTTC. Translated, it gives CASSLGQGRETQYF. The chain is built from TRBV5-1 and TRBJ2-5, with TRBD1 identical over 7 bases. Germline assignment: CDR1 SGHRS and CDR2 YFSETQ. This CDR3 is 14 amino acids long. The trim removed 0 bases at V and 4 bases at J, leaving 3 bases unmatched.

The rearrangement joins TRBV19 to TRBJ2-1; D gene ambiguous. V lost 7 bases and J lost 5, with 12 bases in between. This CDR3 is built from 13 residues. Germline values: CDR1 LNHDA, CDR2 SQIVND (reference sequence). This CDR3 is CASTPEGHNEQFF. CDR3 nucleotide sequence: TGTGCCAGTACCCCTGAAGGTCACAATGAGCAGTTCTTC. Full variable domain (missing parts from reference TRBV19 and TRBJ2-1): DGGITQSPKYLFRKEGQNVTLSCEQNLNHDAMYWYRQDPGQGLRLIYYSQIVNDFQKGDIAEGYSVSREKKESFPLTVTSAQKNPTAFYLCASTPEGHNEQFFGPGTRLTVL.

This chain connects TRBV6-4 to TRBJ2-3; D remains ambiguous. Between the trimmed V and J ends, which lost 6 bases and 5 bases, there was a span of 12 bases. The germline V gene encodes CDR1 MRHNA and CDR2 SNTAGT. The CDR3 runs to 13 residues. The CDR3 sequence: CASSPSWRDTQYF. Written as DNA, the CDR3 is TGTGCCAGCAGCCCCTCGTGGAGAGATACGCAGTATTTT.

The chain employs TRBV13 and TRBJ2-1, with a weak D call TRBD1 (6 bases). Germline V gene sequence: CDR1 PRHDT, CDR2 FYEKMQ (reference sequence). V was clipped by 2 bases and J by 5 bases, with 19 bases between them. This CDR3 region has 17 residues. The chain's CDR3 is CASSLREGVTFDNEQFF. Here the CDR3 DNA reads TGTGCCAGCAGCTTAAGAGAGGGGGTGACATTTGACAATGAGCAGTTCTTC.

The count of this clone is one. The same CDR3 arises from other DNA sequences in this sample as well. The gene calls are TRBV9 and TRBJ2-7, with D perhaps TRBD2 (5 bases). Germline CDR1 SGDLS, CDR2 YYNGEE. The ends were cut back, 0 bases at V and 2 bases at J, with 12 bases in the middle. The CDR3 covers 15 residues. The CDR3 is CASSVAGGPAYEQYF. Written as DNA, the CDR3 is TGTGCCAGCAGCGTAGCGGGCGGGCCCGCCTACGAGCAGTACTTC.

The chain is built from TRBV28 and TRBJ1-4; TRBD1 might be the D (5 bases). Looked up from germline, CDR1 is MDHEN and CDR2 is SYDVKM. The CDR3 consists of 14 residues. Trimming removed 3 bases from V and 8 bases from J, with 13 bases in between. The CDR3 loop is CASSFSGSGEKLFF. CDR3 sequence (DNA): TGTGCCAGCAGTTTCTCAGGGTCTGGGGAAAAACTGTTTTTT.

This clone was seen just once. V gene TRBV9 combines with J gene TRBJ2-7; 8 nucleotides line up with TRBD1. The V segment lost 3 bases and the J segment 6 bases; nucleotides outside the gene matches: 11. The CDR3 loop spans 15 amino acids. Germline CDR1 is SGDLS and CDR2 is YYNGEE. The DNA of the CDR3 is TGTGCCAGCAGCGACCCCGCCTCGGGACAGGCCGAGCAGTACTTC. Translated: CASSDPASGQAEQYF.

The chain employs TRBV27 and TRBJ2-7, with 8 bases aligning to TRBD2. CDR1 and CDR2 from the germline V gene are MNHEY and SMNVEV (reference sequence). This CDR3 region has 16 residues. The V and J ends lost 6 bases and 4 bases, in that order; junction bases with no gene match: 14. CDR3 sequence: CASSPSSGRILYEQYF. As DNA, the CDR3 is TGTGCCAGCAGCCCCTCTAGCGGGCGGATACTTTACGAGCAGTACTTC.